This TCR beta chain was sequenced in a study of T cells after yellow fever vaccination. The V and J ends lost 3 bases and 2 bases respectively, with 9 bases between them. CDR3 length equals 14 residues. Study results and caveats: Abundant contaminating clonotypes from the bulk population could appear in FACS-sorted repertoires. Weaker in magnitude, the secondary response showed a faster peak on day 5 versus 15. Most primary-vaccination clones recurred post-booster (more than 95% CD4, more than 85% CD8).

UMIs and a universal primer site were added when TCR cDNA was made by 5'RACE template switching. Each CDR3 protein gets one entry after TCRdb re-called the 5' RACE reads with MiXCR. Of 300,000 to 400,000 distinct CDR3 sequences listed, around 13% were seen once; the top ten hold about 3%. Concerning this clonotype itself: Antigen unknown.

This clonotype was sampled from a man in his late teens or twenties who received the YFV17D yellow fever vaccine. This specimen was CD4+ T cells sorted from PBMCs, taken 15 days after the yellow fever booster vaccination. V usage is TRBV12-3 or TRBV12-4 and J usage is TRBJ2-3; D is perhaps TRBD2 (5 bases). The CDR3 loop is CASSLEAPTDTQYF. In DNA form, the CDR3 reads TGTGCCAGCAGTTTGGAGGCTCCCACAGATACGCAGTATTTT.